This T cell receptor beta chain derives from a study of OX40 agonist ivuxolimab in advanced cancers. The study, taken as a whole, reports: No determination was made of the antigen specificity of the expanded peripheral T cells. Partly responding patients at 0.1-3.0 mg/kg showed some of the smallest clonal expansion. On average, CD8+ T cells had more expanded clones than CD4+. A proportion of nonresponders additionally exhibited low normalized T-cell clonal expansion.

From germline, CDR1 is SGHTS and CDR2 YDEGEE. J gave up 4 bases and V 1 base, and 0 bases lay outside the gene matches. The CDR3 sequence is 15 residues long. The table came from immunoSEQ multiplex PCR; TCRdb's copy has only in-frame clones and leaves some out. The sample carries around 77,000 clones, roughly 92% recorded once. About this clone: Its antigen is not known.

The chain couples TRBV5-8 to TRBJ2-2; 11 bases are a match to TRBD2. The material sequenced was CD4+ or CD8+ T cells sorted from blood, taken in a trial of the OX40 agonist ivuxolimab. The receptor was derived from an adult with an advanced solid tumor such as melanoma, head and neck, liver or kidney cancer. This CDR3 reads CASSLTSGGTGELFF. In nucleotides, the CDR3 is TGTGCCAGCAGCTTGACTAGCGGGGGCACCGGGGAGCTGTTTTTT. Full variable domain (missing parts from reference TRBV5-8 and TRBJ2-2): EAGVTQSPTHLIKTRGQQATLRCSPISGHTSVYWYQQALGLGLQFLLWYDEGEERNRGNFPPRFSGRQFPNYSSELNVNALELEDSALYLCASSLTSGGTGELFFGEGSRLTVL.